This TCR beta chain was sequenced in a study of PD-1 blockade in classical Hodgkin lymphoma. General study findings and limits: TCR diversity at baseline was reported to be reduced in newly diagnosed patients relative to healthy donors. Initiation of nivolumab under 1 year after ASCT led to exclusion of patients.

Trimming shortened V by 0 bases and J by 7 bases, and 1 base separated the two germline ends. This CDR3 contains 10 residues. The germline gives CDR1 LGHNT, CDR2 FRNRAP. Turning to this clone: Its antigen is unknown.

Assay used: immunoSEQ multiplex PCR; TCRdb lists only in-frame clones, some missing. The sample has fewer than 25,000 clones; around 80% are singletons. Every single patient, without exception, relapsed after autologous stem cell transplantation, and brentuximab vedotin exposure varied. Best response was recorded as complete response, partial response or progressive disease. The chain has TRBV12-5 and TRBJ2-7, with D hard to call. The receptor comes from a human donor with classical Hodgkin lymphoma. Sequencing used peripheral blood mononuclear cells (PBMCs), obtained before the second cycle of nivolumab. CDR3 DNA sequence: TGTGCTAGTGGTTTGGTAGAGCAGTACTTC. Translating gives CASGLVEQYF.